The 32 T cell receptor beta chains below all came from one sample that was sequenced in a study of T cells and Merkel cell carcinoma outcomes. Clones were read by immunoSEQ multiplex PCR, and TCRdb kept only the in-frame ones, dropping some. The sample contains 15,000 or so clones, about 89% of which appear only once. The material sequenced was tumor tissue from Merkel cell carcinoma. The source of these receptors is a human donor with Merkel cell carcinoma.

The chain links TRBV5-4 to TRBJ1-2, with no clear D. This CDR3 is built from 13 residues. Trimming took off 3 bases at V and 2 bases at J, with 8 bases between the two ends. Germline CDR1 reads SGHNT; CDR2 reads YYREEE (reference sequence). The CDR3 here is CASSSFLNYGYTF. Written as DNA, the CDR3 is TGTGCCAGCAGCTCATTTTTAAACTATGGCTACACCTTC.

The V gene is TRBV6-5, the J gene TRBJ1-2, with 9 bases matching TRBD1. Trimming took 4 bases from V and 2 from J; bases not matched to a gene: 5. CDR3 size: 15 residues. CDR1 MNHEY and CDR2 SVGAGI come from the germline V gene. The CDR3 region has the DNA TGTGCCAGCAGTTCAAGGACAGGGGAGAACTATGGCTACACCTTC. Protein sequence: CASSSRTGENYGYTF.

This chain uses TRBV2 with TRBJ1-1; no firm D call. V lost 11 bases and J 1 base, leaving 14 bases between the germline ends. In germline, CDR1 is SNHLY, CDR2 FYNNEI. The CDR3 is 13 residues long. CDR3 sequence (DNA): TGTGCCGTATGGGATCTCCAGAACACTGAAGCTTTCTTT. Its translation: CAVWDLQNTEAFF.

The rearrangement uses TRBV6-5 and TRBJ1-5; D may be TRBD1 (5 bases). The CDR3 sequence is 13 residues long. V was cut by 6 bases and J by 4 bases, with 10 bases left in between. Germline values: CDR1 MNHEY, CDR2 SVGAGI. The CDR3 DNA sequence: TGTGCCAGCAGGCCCAGACAGAATCAGCCCCAGCATTTT. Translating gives CASRPRQNQPQHF.

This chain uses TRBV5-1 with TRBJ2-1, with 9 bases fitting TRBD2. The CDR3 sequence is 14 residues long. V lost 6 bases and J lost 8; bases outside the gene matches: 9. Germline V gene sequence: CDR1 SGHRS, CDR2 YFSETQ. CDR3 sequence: CASTFAASGDEQFF. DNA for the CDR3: TGCGCCAGCACCTTTGCGGCTAGCGGGGATGAGCAGTTCTTC.

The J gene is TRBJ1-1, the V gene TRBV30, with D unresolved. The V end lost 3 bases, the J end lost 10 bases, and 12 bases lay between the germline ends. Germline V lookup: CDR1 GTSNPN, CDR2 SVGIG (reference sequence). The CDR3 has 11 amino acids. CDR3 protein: CAWSGLHAAFF. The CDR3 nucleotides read TGTGCCTGGAGCGGCCTACACGCAGCTTTCTTT.

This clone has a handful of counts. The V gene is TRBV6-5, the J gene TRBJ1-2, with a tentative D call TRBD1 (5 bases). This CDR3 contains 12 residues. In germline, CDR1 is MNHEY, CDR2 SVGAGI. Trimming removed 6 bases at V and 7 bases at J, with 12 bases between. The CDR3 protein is CASSASRAGYTF. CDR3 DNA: TGTGCCAGCAGCGCCTCCAGGGCTGGCTACACCTTC.

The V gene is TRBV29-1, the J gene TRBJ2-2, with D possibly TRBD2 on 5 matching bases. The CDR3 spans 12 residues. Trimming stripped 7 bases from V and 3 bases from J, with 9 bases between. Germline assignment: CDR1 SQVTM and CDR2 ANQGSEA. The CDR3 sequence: CSAGSDTGELFF. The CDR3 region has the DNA TGCAGCGCGGGGTCCGACACCGGGGAGCTGTTTTTT.

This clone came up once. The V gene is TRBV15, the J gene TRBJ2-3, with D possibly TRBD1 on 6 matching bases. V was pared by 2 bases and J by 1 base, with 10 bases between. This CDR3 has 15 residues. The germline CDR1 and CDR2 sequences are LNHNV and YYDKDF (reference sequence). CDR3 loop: CATSRTNRGTDTQYF. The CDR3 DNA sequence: TGTGCCACCAGCAGAACCAACAGGGGCACAGATACGCAGTATTTT.

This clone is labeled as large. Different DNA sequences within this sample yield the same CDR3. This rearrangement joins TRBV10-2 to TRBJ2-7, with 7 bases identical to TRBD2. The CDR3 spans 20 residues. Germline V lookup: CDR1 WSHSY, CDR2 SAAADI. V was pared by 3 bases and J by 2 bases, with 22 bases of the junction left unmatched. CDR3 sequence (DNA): TGCGCCAGCAGTGAAACCCGGGTGGCTAGCGGTACGGAGAGACCCTACGAGCAGTACTTC. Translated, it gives CASSETRVASGTERPYEQYF.

The CDR3 region is CASSVRAAGGGDTQYF. The CDR3 DNA reads as TGTGCCAGCAGCGTAAGGGCGGCGGGAGGGGGAGATACGCAGTATTTT. The V and J genes are TRBV9 and TRBJ2-3, with 9 bases identical to TRBD2. Trimming at V came to 1 base and at J to 5 bases, leaving 8 bases not matched to a gene. This CDR3 is built from 16 residues. Germline lookup yields CDR1 SGDLS and CDR2 YYNGEE. The full variable domain, its missing parts supplied by reference TRBV9 and TRBJ2-3, is DSGVTQTPKHLITATGQRVTLRCSPRSGDLSVYWYQQSLDQGLQFLIQYYNGEERAKGNILERFSAQQFPDLHSELNLSSLELGDSALYFCASSVRAAGGGDTQYFGPGTRLTVL.

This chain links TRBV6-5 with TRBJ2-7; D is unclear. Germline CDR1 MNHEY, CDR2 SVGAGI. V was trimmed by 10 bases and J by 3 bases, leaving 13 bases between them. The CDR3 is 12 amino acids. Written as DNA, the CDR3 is TGTGCCAACCCCGCCCGATACTACGAGCAGTACTTC. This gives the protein CANPARYYEQYF.

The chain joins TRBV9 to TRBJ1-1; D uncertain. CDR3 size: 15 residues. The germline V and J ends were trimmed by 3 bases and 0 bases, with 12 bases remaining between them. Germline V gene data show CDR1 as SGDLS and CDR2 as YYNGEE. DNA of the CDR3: TGTGCCAGCAGCGATCGGATTGAAATGAACACTGAAGCTTTCTTT. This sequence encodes CASSDRIEMNTEAFF.

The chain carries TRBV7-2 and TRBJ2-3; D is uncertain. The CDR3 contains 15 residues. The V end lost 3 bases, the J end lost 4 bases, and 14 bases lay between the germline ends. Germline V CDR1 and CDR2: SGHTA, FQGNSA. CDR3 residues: CASSFFGPAPDTQYF. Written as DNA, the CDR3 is TGTGCCAGCAGCTTTTTTGGGCCAGCTCCAGATACGCAGTATTTT.

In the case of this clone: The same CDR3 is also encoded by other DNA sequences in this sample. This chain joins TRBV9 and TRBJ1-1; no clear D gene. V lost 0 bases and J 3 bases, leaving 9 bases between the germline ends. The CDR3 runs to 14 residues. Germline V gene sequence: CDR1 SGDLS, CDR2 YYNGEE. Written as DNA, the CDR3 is TGTGCCAGCAGCGTAGACTTGAGTGACACTGAAGCTTTCTTT. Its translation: CASSVDLSDTEAFF.

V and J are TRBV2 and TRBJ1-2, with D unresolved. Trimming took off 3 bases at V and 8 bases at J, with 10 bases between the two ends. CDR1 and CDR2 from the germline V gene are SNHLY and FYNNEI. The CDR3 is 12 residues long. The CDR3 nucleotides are TGTGCCAGCAGTGAGGGCGGGCAGGGCTACACCTTC. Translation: CASSEGGQGYTF.

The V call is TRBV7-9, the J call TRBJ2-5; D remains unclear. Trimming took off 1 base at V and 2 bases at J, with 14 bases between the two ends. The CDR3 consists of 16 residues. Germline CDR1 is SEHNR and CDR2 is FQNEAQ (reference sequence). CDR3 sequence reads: CASSLVGATPQETQYF. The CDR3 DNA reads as TGTGCCAGCAGCTTAGTGGGCGCTACCCCTCAAGAGACCCAGTACTTC.

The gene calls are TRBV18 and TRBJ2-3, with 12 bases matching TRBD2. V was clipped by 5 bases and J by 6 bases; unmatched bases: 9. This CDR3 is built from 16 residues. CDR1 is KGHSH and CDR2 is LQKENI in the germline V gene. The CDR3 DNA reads TGTGCCAGCTCATCCCGACTAGCGGGGGCCGGGGATACGCAGTATTTT. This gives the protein CASSSRLAGAGDTQYF.

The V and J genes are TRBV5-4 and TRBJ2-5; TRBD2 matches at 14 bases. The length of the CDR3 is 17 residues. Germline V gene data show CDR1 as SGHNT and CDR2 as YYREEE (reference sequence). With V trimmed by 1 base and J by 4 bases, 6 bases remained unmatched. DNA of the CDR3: TGTGCCAGCAGCTTGAGACTAGCGGGAGGGCTCGGAGAGACCCAGTACTTC. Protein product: CASSLRLAGGLGETQYF.

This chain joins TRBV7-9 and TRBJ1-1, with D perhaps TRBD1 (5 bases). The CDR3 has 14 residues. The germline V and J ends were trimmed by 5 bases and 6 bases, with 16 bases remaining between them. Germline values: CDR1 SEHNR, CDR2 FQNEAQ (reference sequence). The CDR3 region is CASSTEGSGAEAFF. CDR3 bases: TGTGCCAGCAGCACCGAGGGGTCTGGCGCTGAAGCTTTCTTT.

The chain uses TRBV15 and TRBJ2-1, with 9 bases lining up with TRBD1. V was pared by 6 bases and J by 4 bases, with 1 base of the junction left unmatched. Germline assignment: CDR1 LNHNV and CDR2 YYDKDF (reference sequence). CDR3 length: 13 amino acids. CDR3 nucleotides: TGTGCCACCAGGACAGGGGGGTACAATGAGCAGTTCTTC. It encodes CATRTGGYNEQFF. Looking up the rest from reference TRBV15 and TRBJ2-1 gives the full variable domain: DAMVIQNPRYQVTQFGKPVTLSCSQTLNHNVMYWYQQKSSQAPKLLFHYYDKDFNNEADTPDNFQSRRPNTSFCFLDIRSPGLGDTAMYLCATRTGGYNEQFFGPGTRLTVL.

The CDR3 sequence is CASSRDEGQYGYTF. For the CDR3, the DNA is TGTGCCAGCAGTCGGGACGAAGGGCAGTATGGCTACACCTTC. The chain links TRBV6-5 to TRBJ1-2; weak D call: TRBD1 (5 bases). V lost 5 bases and J lost 5, with 15 bases in between. The CDR3 is made up of 14 amino acids. Germline V gene sequence: CDR1 MNHEY, CDR2 SVGAGI.

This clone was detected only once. CDR3 residues: CASGNGGLNYGYTF. DNA for the CDR3: TGTGCCAGCGGCAATGGGGGGTTAAACTATGGCTACACCTTC. J is TRBJ1-2 and V is TRBV6-5; TRBD1 is a possible D gene (5 bases). Deletions cut 8 bases from V and 2 bases from J, with 15 bases between. The CDR3 length is 14 residues. Germline values: CDR1 MNHEY, CDR2 SVGAGI.

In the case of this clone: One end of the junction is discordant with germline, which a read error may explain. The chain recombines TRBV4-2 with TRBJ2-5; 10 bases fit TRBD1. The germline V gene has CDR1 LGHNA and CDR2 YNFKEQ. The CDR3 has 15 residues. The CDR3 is CASSQETGGYGTQYF. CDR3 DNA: TGTGCCAGCAGTCAAGAGACAGGGGGCTATGGGACCCAGTACTTC.

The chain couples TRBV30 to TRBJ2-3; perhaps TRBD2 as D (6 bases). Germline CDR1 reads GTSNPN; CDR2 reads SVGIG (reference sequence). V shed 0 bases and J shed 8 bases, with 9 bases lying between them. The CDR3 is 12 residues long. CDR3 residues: CAWSVPEGTQYF. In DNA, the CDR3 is TGTGCCTGGAGTGTACCGGAGGGTACGCAGTATTTT.

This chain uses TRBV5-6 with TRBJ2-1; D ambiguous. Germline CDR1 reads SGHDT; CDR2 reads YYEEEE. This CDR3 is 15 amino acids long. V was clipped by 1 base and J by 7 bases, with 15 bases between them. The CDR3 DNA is TGTGCCAGCAGCTTGCTGATAGATGTTCGGAATGAGCAGTTCTTC. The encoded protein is CASSLLIDVRNEQFF.

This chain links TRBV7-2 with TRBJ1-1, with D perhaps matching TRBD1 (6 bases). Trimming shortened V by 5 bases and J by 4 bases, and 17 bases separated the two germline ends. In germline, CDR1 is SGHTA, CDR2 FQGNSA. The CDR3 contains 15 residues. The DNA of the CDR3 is TGTGCCAGCAGCGCACGTACAGGGACGGGCACTGAAGCTTTCTTT. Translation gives CASSARTGTGTEAFF.

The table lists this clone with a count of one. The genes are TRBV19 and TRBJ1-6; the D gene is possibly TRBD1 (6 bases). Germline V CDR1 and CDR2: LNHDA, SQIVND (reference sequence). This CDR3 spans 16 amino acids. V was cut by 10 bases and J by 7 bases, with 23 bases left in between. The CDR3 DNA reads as TGTGCCACCAGTGAATGGGGGCGAGGTAACAATTCACCCCTCCACTTT. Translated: CATSEWGRGNNSPLHF.

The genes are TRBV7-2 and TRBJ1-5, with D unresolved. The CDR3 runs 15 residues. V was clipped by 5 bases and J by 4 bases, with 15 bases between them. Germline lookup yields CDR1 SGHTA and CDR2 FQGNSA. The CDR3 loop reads CASSLAPMGNQPQHF. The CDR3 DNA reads TGTGCCAGCAGCCTTGCTCCTATGGGGAATCAGCCCCAGCATTTT.

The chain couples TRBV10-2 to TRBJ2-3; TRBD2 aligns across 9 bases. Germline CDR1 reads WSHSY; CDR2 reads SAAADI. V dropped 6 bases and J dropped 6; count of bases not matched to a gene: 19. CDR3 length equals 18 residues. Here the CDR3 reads CASRDTGRGGVGRDTQYF. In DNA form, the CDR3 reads TGCGCCAGCAGGGACACAGGGCGGGGGGGCGTGGGCCGGGATACGCAGTATTTT.

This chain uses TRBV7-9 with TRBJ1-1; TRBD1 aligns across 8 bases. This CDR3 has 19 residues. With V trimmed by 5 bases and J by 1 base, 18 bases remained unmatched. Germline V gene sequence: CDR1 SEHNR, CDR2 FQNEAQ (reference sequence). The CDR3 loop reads CASSSDSRMGTGANTEAFF. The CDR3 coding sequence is TGTGCCAGCAGCAGCGACTCGAGGATGGGGACAGGAGCGAACACTGAAGCTTTCTTT.

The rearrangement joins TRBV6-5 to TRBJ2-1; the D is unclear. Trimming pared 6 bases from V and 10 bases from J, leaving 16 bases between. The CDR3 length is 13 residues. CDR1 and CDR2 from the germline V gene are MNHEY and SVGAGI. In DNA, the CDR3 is TGTGCCAGCAGCCGTACCAGACTTGGAGAGCAGTTCTTC. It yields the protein CASSRTRLGEQFF.